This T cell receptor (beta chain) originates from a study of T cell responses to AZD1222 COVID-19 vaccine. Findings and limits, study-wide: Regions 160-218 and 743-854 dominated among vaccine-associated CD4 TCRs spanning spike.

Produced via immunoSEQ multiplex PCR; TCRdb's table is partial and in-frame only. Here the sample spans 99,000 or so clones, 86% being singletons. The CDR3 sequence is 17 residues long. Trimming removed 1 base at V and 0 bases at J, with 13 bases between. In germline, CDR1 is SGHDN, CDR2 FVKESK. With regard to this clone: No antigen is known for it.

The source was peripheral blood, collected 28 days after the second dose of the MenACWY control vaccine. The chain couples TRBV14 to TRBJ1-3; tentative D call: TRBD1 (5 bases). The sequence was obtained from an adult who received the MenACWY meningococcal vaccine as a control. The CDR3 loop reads CASSQGKGTVSGNTIYF. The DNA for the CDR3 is TGTGCCAGCAGCCAAGGCAAAGGGACGGTCTCTGGAAACACCATATATTTT.